The subject of this entry is one TCR beta chain. Its target is unknown. The source of the sample is a study of CD8+CD57+ T cells in acquired aplastic anemia. The wider study: Average DNA yield from sorted CD4+ and CD8+ cells was roughly 3.1 ug. Researchers reported that healthy donors averaged about 11 million reads for CD4+ cells.

Both TCR beta VDJ combination and CDR3 sequence profiling were carried out. Genomic DNA was the template for this profiling. Each CDR3 protein gets one entry after TCRdb re-called the reads with MiXCR. This table holds more than 150,000 distinct CDR3 sequences, 35% to 50% found once. General study findings and limits: In common between the patients and the controls were approximately 30 CD8+ CDR3 sequences. Simpson's diversity of CD8+ cells was not significantly different in patients compared with controls.

This TCR derives from a human donor in good health. The specimen was sorted CD4+, CD8+, or CD8+CD57+ T cells (not recorded which) from PBMCs.

CDR3: CASSLISSGGRGYTF. The CDR3 bases are TGTGCCAGCAGTTTAATCAGTTCGGGGGGTCGGGGCTACACCTTC. The chain uses TRBV27 and TRBJ1-2; a possible D gene is TRBD1 (5 bases). Trimming removed 2 bases at V and 8 bases at J, with 18 bases between. Germline V gene lookup returns CDR1 MNHEY and CDR2 SMNVEV (reference sequence). The CDR3 covers 15 residues.